The rows below give T cell receptor beta chains drawn from one sample of a study of Ad26.COV2.S vaccination and SARS-CoV-2 variants. Profiled with immunoSEQ multiplex PCR; TCRdb holds only in-frame clones, not every one. The data hold fewer than 500,000 clones, with approximately 89% observed a single time. The sequencing here drew on peripheral blood, taken in a trial of Ad26.COV2.S vaccine versus placebo. These receptors all stem from a person between 18 and 65 years old who received the Ad26.COV2.S COVID-19 vaccine or a placebo. Each CDR3 is given with its conserved first and last residue. A D gene is named only where the DNA matches it firmly. Clone size is not always given. Where it is, it says once, few, many or a class for expanded clones.

J gene | D gene | V gene | clone size | CDR3 DNA | CDR3 protein
TRBJ2-7 | NA | TRBV5-1 | NA | TGCGCCAGCAGTTTAGAGGGCGAGCAGTACTTC | CASSLEGEQYF
TRBJ1-3 | NA | TRBV2 | few | TGTGCCAGCAGTCAGGGGCAGGGAGGAAACACCATATATTTT | CASSQGQGGNTIYF
TRBJ1-2 | NA | TRBV6-4 | NA | TGTGCCAGCAGTGGACCGGCGCAAGGTATATGCTACACCTTC | CASSGPAQGICYTF
TRBJ2-7 | NA | TRBV6-1 | few | TGTGCCAGCAGTGAAGAGGGCAGGGCCGCCTCCTACGAGCAGTACTTC | CASSEEGRAASYEQYF
TRBJ2-3 | TRBD2 | TRBV6-2/TRBV6-3 | NA | TGTGCCAGCAGCCCCCCGGGAGCGGGAGCGACAGATACGCAGTATTTT | CASSPPGAGATDTQYF
TRBJ2-1 | TRBD2 | TRBV7-3 | NA | TGTGCCAGCAGCACCCATACTAGCGGCTCCTACAATGAGCAGTTCTTC | CASSTHTSGSYNEQFF
TRBJ2-1 | TRBD1 | TRBV9 | once | TGTGCCAGCAGCGTAGCCCCAACAGGGGCCTACAATGAGCAGTTCTTC | CASSVAPTGAYNEQFF
TRBJ2-2 | NA | TRBV5-1 | NA | TGCGCCAGCAGCCGCCAGACAGGGAACACCGGGGAGCTGTTTTTT | CASSRQTGNTGELFF
TRBJ1-2 | NA | TRBV7-2 | NA | TGTGCCAGCAGCTTAGATGGCGGGAACTATGGCTACACCTTC | CASSLDGGNYGYTF
TRBJ2-5 | TRBD2 | TRBV28 | NA | TGTGCCAGCAGTCCTATAGCGGGAGGGGGAGAGACCCAGTACTTC | CASSPIAGGGETQYF
TRBJ2-3 | NA | TRBV18 | NA | TGTGCCAGCTCCGGGACGATAAAGGCAGATACGCAGTATTTT | CASSGTIKADTQYF
TRBJ1-5 | NA | TRBV27 | NA | TGTGCCAGCAGTTTTAAGGCGAGCAATCAGCCCCAGCATTTT | CASSFKASNQPQHF
TRBJ2-3 | TRBD2 | TRBV5-1 | once | TGCGCCAGCAGCTTAGGGACTAGCGGGGCCACAGATACGCAGTATTTT | CASSLGTSGATDTQYF
TRBJ2-3 | NA | TRBV19 | NA | TGTGCCAGTAGTACAGAAGGGGTCCGTAGCACAGATACGCAGTATTTT | CASSTEGVRSTDTQYF
TRBJ1-4 | NA | TRBV6-5 | NA | TGTGCCAGCAGTTACTGGTCGGGCGGCGGGCGTGAAAAACTGTTTTTT | CASSYWSGGGREKLFF
TRBJ2-4 | TRBD2 | TRBV6-6 | NA | TGTGCCAGCAGTCTTATTACTAGCGGGGGACCCAAAAACATTCAGTACTTC | CASSLITSGGPKNIQYF
TRBJ2-3 | NA | TRBV5-4 | NA | TGTGCCAGCAGCTTGGCAGAGACAGGCACAGATACGCAGTATTTT | CASSLAETGTDTQYF
TRBJ1-2 | NA | TRBV5-8 | NA | TGTGCCAGCAGTTTCTACGAGGAAGGGGGCTACACCTTC | CASSFYEEGGYTF
TRBJ2-2 | NA | TRBV11-3 | NA | TGTGCCAGCAGCTTAGAAGGGCTAGCTTCCGGGGAGCTGTTTTTT | CASSLEGLASGELFF
TRBJ1-2 | NA | TRBV18 | few | TGTGCCAGCTCACCAGCCAGTCTTCCTAACTATGGCTACACCTTC | CASSPASLPNYGYTF
TRBJ2-6 | TRBD1 | TRBV7-9 | NA | TGTGCCGGGACAGGGGGCGCTGGGGCCAACGTCCTGACTTTC | CAGTGGAGANVLTF
TRBJ2-5 | TRBD1 | TRBV18 | few | TGTGCCAGCTCCTTCACCCCCGGGGACAGGCCGTGGGAGACCCAGTACTTC | CASSFTPGDRPWETQYF
TRBJ1-1 | NA | TRBV12-3/TRBV12-4 | NA | TGTGCCAGCAGCTTAGAGGTCGACACTGAAGCTTTCTTT | CASSLEVDTEAFF
TRBJ1-6 | NA | TRBV9 | once | TGTGCCAGCAGCCGGGGGAGCTCCTATAATTCACCCCTCCACTTT | CASSRGSSYNSPLHF
TRBJ1-1 | NA | TRBV19 | once | TGTGCCAGTAGTTCCCAGACAGCTATGAACACTGAAGCTTTCTTT | CASSSQTAMNTEAFF
TRBJ1-2 | NA | TRBV4-2 | few | TGTGCCAGCAGCCTTACCCGCATGGCGTGGGGCTACACCTTC | CASSLTRMAWGYTF
TRBJ2-1 | TRBD2 | TRBV6-2/TRBV6-3 | NA | TGTGCCAGCAGTATACCCCGGCTAGCGGGACAAATTCCTACCTCCTACAATGAGCAGTTCTTC | CASSIPRLAGQIPTSYNEQFF
TRBJ2-5 | NA | TRBV5-1 | NA | TGCGCCAGCAGCCAGGGGACGGGGGGTACAGAGACCCAGTACTTC | CASSQGTGGTETQYF
TRBJ1-1 | NA | TRBV28 | once | TGTGCCAGCCCCCCGGGGGGGGGTGTGAACACTGAAGCTTTCTTT | CASPPGGGVNTEAFF
TRBJ1-1 | NA | TRBV15 | NA | TGTGCCACCAGAGGGATACACGGCCCAGGGGTTTTGGTTGACACTGAAGCTTTCTTT | CATRGIHGPGVLVDTEAFF
TRBJ2-5 | TRBD2 | TRBV5-4 | NA | TGTGCCAGCAGCTTCGCGGGGGGGCGGGATGAGACCCAGTACTTC | CASSFAGGRDETQYF
TRBJ2-7 | NA | TRBV5-1 | NA | TGCGCCAGCAGCTTTGACAGTCCAACCTACGAGCAGTACTTC | CASSFDSPTYEQYF
TRBJ1-1 | TRBD1 | TRBV18 | NA | TGTGCCAGCTCACCCCGGACAGGGATCCCCACTGAAGCTTTCTTT | CASSPRTGIPTEAFF
TRBJ1-5 | NA | TRBV6-2/TRBV6-3 | few | TGTGCCAGCAGTTCTGAGAGCGGCAATCAGCCCCAGCATTTT | CASSSESGNQPQHF
TRBJ2-3 | NA | TRBV21-1 | NA | TGTGCCAGCAGCAAAGTTTGGGCTCGCGGTGGCACAGATACGCAGTATTTT | CASSKVWARGGTDTQYF
TRBJ2-3 | TRBD2 | TRBV4-3 | NA | TGCGCCAGCAGCCACGGTAACTCAGCGGGAATAGATACGCAGTATTTT | CASSHGNSAGIDTQYF
TRBJ2-1 | NA | TRBV9 | NA | TGTGCCAGCAGCGGAGCCCAAGTATACAATGAGCAGTTCTTC | CASSGAQVYNEQFF
TRBJ2-2 | TRBD2 | TRBV11-2 | NA | TGTGCCAGCAGCTTACGAGCGGGGACCGCGAACACCGGGGAGCTGTTTTTT | CASSLRAGTANTGELFF
TRBJ1-3 | NA | TRBV7-2 | NA | TGTGCCAGCAGCCTACGGGATTTAAGCTCTGGAAACACCATATATTTT | CASSLRDLSSGNTIYF
TRBJ2-1 | NA | TRBV3-1/TRBV3-2 | NA | TGTGCCAGCAGCCGGGTCGGACTTTCGCAGTTCTTC | CASSRVGLSQFF
TRBJ2-2 | NA | TRBV27 | NA | TGTGCCAGCAGTCAAGGGGGGGAGCTGTTTTTT | CASSQGGELFF